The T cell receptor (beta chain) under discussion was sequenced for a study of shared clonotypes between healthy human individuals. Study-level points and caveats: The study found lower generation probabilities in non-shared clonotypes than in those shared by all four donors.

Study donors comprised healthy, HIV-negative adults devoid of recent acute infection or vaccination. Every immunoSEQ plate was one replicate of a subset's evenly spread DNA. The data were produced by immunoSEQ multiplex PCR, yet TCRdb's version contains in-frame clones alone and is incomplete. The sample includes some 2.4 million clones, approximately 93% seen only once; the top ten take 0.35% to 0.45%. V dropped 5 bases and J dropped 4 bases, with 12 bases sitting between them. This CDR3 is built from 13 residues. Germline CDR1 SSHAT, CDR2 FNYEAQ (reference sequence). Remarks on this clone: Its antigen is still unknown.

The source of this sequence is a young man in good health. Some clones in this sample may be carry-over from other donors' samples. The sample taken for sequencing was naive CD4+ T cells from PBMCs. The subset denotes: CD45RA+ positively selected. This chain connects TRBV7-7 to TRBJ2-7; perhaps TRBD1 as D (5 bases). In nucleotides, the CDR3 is TGTGCCAGCAGCCGACAGTACCCATACGAGCAGTACTTC. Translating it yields CASSRQYPYEQYF. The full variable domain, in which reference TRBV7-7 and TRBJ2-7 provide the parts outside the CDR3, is GAGVSQSPRYKVTKRGQDVTLRCDPISSHATLYWYQQALGQGPEFLTYFNYEAQPDKSGLPSDRFSAERPEGSISTLTIQRTEQRDSAMYRCASSRQYPYEQYFGPGTRLTVT.